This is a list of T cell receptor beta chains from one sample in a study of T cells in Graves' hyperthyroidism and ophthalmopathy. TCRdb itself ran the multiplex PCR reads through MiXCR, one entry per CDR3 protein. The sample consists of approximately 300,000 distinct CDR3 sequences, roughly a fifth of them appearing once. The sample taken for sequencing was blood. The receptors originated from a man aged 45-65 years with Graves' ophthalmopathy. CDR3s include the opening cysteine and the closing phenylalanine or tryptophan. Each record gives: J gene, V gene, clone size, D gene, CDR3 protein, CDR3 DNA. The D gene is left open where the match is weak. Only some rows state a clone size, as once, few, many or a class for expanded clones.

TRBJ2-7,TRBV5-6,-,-,CASSLIGSYEQYF,TGTGCCAGCAGCTTGATTGGCTCGTACGAGCAGTACTTC
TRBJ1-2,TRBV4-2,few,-,CASSPRDGAGYGYTF,TGTGCCAGCAGCCCCCGGGACGGGGCTGGATATGGCTACACCTTC
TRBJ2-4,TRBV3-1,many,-,CASSQAYINIQYF,TGTGCCAGCAGCCAAGCCTACATAAACATTCAGTACTTC
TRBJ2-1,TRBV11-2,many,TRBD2,CASSLGSVGTSGAPSNEQFF,TGTGCCAGCAGCTTAGGTAGTGTGGGGACTAGCGGGGCCCCCTCGAATGAGCAGTTCTTC
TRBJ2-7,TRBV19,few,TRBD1,CASRPEDRGTYEQYF,TGTGCCAGTAGGCCGGAGGACAGGGGCACCTACGAGCAGTACTTC
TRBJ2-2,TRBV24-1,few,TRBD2,CATSDRTSGAANTGELFF,TGTGCCACCAGTGATCGGACTAGCGGGGCCGCGAACACCGGGGAGCTGTTTTTT
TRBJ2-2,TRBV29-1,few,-,CSVVWTDANTGELFF,TGCAGCGTTGTTTGGACAGACGCGAACACCGGGGAGCTGTTTTTT
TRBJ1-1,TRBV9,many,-,CASSESTLNTEAFF,TGTGCCAGCAGCGAGAGTACACTTAACACTGAAGCTTTCTTT
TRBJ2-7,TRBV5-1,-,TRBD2,CASSLRDSGGEQYF,TGCGCCAGCAGCTTGCGGGATTCGGGGGGCGAGCAGTACTTC
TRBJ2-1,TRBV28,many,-,CASSLVGTLFDNEQFF,TGTGCCAGCAGTTTAGTCGGGACTCTCTTTGACAATGAGCAGTTCTTC